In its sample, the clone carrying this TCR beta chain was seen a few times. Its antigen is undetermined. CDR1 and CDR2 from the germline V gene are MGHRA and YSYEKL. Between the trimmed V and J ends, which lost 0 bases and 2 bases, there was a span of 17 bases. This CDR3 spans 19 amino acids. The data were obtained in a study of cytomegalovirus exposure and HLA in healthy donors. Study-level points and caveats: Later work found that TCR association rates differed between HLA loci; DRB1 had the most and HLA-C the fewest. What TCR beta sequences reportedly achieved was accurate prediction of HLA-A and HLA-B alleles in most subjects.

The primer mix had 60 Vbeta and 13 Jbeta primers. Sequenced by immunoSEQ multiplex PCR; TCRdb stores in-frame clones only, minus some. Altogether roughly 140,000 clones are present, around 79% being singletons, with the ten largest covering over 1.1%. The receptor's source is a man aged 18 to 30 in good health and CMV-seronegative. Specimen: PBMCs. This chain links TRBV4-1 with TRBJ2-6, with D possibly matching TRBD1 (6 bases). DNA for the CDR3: TGCGCCAGCAGCCAAGATTCATTCAGGGGCCGGGCTGGGGCCAACGTCCTGACTTTC. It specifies CASSQDSFRGRAGANVLTF.